This TCR beta chain was recovered during a study of shared clonotypes between healthy human individuals. Findings and limits, study-wide: Investigators expected sequencing depth to affect clonotype sharing among donors.

Donors comprised only Caucasian adults living in Nashville, Tennessee. From CD4+ cells came CD45RA+ naive and CD45RA-negative memory subsets. Assay: immunoSEQ multiplex PCR; the TCRdb copy retains only in-frame clones and omits some. The sample records approximately 2.4 million clones, around 95% being singletons. Comments on this clone: The antigen remains undetermined. At one boundary the junction diverges from the germline segment, which might be a read error.

This CDR3 has 13 amino acids. From germline, CDR1 is SSHAT and CDR2 FNYEAQ (reference sequence). V is TRBV7-7 and J is TRBJ2-5, with 8 bases that match TRBD2. The sample comprised naive CD4+ T cells sorted from blood. This sample's subset: CD45RA+ positively selected. This sequence was found in a young man in good health. The DNA of the CDR3 is TGTGCTAGCAGCCCACTAGCGGTTGAGACCCAGTACTTC. Its translation: CASSPLAVETQYF. Drawing the rest from reference TRBV7-7 and TRBJ2-5, the complete variable domain is GAGVSQSPRYKVTKRGQDVTLRCDPISSHATLYWYQQALGQGPEFLTYFNYEAQPDKSGLPSDRFSAERPEGSISTLTIQRTEQRDSAMYRCASSPLAVETQYFGPGTRLLVL.